The entry below describes one TCR beta chain. TCRdb passed the 5' RACE reads through MiXCR, listing each CDR3 protein once. The table lists around 530,000 distinct CDR3 sequences, about 16% of them singletons, with 0.35% to 0.45% in the top ten. Trimming stripped 4 bases from V and 7 bases from J, with 17 bases between. The CDR3 runs 15 residues. CDR1 and CDR2 from the germline V gene are LGHDT and YNNKEL (reference sequence). This sample stems from a study of identical twins. These data were also reused for a study on yellow fever vaccine responses in identical twins.

The chain uses TRBV3-1 and TRBJ2-1; a possible D gene is TRBD2 (6 bases). The clonotype comes from a woman aged 18-29 years in good health. The specimen was CD4+ T cells sorted from blood. In DNA, the CDR3 is TGTGCCAGCAGCCTCCGATGGGGGGAGCGGAATGAGCAGTTCTTC. It yields the protein CASSLRWGERNEQFF.